This is a list of T cell receptor beta chains from one sample in a study of blood T cell repertoires in COVID-19. TCRdb's copy holds only in-frame clones and misses some; the assay was immunoSEQ multiplex PCR. The profile shows about 100,000 clones, about 77% of them singletons. The sample was peripheral blood. These receptors all come from a man in his sixties or seventies with active or convalescent COVID-19. Each CDR3 is given with its conserved first and last residue.

>TRBJ1-5|TRBV7-2
CASSLAGREDQPQHF
>TRBJ2-1|TRBV6-1
CASSEAAGGRYNEQFF
>TRBJ2-7|TRBV2
CASKSDGEQYF
>TRBJ2-1|TRBV10-3
CAISSGQGFNEQFF
>TRBJ2-1|TRBV5-4
CASLMTGDGNEQFF
>TRBJ2-7|TRBV5-1
CASSSPGQSYEQYF
>TRBJ2-3|TRBV5-8
CASSFDRRLATDTQYF
>TRBJ1-2|TRBV7-6
CASSLTGDGGYTF
>TRBJ2-1|TRBV19
CASGFGGIFHNEQFF
>TRBJ1-1|TRBV3-1/TRBV3-2
CASSQERVDGRSTEAFF
>TRBJ1-5|TRBV20-1
CSASVSQPQHF
>TRBJ2-5|TRBV28
CASTLGGYLRETQYF
>TRBJ2-7|TRBV4-2
CASSQDINRPYEQYF
>TRBJ2-2|TRBV2
CASSRWTSGGGTGELFF
>TRBJ1-1|TRBV10-3
CAISESGQGPQAEAFF
>TRBJ1-2|TRBV4-3
CASSQASGPYGYTF
>TRBJ2-3|TRBV18
CASSPRQGATDTQYF
>TRBJ2-2|TRBV27
CASSTGAPTGELFF
>TRBJ2-7|TRBV6-5
CASRPRSVLEQYF
>TRBJ2-1|TRBV30
CAWNPTGAGGEQFF
>TRBJ1-4|TRBV2
CASRLGTRNEKLFF
>TRBJ2-1|TRBV28
CASYDSFYNEQFF
>TRBJ1-1|TRBV7-9
CASSGRVTEAFF
>TRBJ2-1|TRBV3-1/TRBV3-2
CASSQDSRGGPLYNEQFF
>TRBJ2-7|TRBV7-2
CASSSWTGGTEQYF
>TRBJ1-3|TRBV19
CASTGQFSGNTIYF
>TRBJ1-6|TRBV7-2
CASSLGPLTNSPLHF
>TRBJ2-7|TRBV4-1
CASSQGGPSYEQYF
>TRBJ2-2|TRBV9
CASSPQGGVSTGELFF
>TRBJ2-3|TRBV9
CASSVGTAGTDTQYF
>TRBJ2-7|TRBV5-6
CASSLDNKSGYEQYF
>TRBJ1-2|TRBV27
CASSPRQGAHGYTF
>TRBJ2-1|TRBV6-2/TRBV6-3
CASSRGGSGNEQFF
>TRBJ2-1|TRBV7-6
CASSPDRGPLNEQFF
>TRBJ1-5|TRBV12-3/TRBV12-4
CASRTGGQPQHF
>TRBJ2-7|TRBV19
CASSIGGSSYEQYF
>TRBJ2-7|TRBV25-1
CASSETGRSYEQYF
>TRBJ2-7|TRBV5-6
CASSLGEGWNF
>TRBJ1-2|TRBV6-5
CASSYLNGGYTF
>TRBJ2-2|TRBV18
CASSPRLAATGELFF
>TRBJ2-7|TRBV12-3/TRBV12-4
CASSRQGYYEQYF
>TRBJ1-2|TRBV27
CASSLGTGAMSNYGYTF
>TRBJ1-2|TRBV2
CASSEEGAYGYTF
>TRBJ2-7|TRBV5-6
CASSVGERGREGEQYF
>TRBJ1-1|TRBV27
CASSLRAGTEAFF
>TRBJ2-2|TRBV24-1
CATSSGTGELFF
>TRBJ1-1|TRBV24-1
CATSDWDRGVGAFF
>TRBJ1-1|TRBV5-1
CASTSGGGNTEAFF
>TRBJ2-3|TRBV7-9
CASSLELAGSTDTQYF
>TRBJ1-6|TRBV15
CATSRDSLDNSPLHF
>TRBJ2-2|TRBV4-2
CASSQVLAGDSYTGELFF
>TRBJ1-1|TRBV5-4
CASSLPSPYDTEAFF
>TRBJ1-6|TRBV4-1
CASSQGTEHSGSPLHF
>TRBJ2-3|TRBV11-2
CASSFWGGLPTDTQYF